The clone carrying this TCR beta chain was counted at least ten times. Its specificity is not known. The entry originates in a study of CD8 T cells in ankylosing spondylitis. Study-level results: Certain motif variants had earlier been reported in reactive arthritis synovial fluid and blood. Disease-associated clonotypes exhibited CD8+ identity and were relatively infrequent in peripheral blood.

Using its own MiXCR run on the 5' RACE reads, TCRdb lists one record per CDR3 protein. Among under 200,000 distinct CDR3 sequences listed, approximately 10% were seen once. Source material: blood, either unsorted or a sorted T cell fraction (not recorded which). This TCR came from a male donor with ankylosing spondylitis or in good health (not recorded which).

As DNA, the CDR3 is TGCAGTGCTATTCTCCCCCAATTGTCCTACAATGAGCAGTTCTTC. Amino acids: CSAILPQLSYNEQFF. The chain combines TRBV20-1 with TRBJ2-1, with D unresolved. Germline V gene lookup returns CDR1 DFQATT and CDR2 SNEGSKA (reference sequence). Deletions cut 4 bases from V and 1 base from J, with 14 bases between. The CDR3 loop spans 15 amino acids.